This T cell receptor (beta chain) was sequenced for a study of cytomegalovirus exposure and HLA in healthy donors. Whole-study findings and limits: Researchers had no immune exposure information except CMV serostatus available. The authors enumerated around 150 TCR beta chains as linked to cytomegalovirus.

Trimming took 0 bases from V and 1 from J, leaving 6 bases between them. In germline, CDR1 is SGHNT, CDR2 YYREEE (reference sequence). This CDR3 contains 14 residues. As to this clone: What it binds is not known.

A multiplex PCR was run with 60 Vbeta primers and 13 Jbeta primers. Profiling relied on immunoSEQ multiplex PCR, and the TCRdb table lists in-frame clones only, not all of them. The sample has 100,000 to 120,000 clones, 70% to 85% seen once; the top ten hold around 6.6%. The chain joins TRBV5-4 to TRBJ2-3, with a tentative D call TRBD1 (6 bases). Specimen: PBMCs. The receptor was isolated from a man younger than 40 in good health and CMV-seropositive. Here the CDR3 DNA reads TGTGCCAGCAGCTTGGACAGGGGCACAGATACGCAGTATTTT. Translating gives CASSLDRGTDTQYF.